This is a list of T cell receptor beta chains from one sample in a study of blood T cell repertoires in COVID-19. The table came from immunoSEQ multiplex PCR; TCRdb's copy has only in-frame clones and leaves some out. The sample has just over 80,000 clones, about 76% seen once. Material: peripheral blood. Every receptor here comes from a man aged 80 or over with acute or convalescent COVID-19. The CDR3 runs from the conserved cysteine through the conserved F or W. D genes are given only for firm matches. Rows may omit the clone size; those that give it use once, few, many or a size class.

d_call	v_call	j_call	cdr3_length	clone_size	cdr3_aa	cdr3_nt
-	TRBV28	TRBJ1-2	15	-	CASSLSHGGAGGYTF	TGTGCCAGCAGTTTATCGCACGGAGGGGCAGGTGGCTACACCTTC
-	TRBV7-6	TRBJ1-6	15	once	CASSLGGTRNSPLHF	TGTGCCAGCAGCTTAGGAGGGACTAGAAATTCACCCCTCCACTTT
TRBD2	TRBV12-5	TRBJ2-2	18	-	CASGLAPGAGEDTGELFF	TGTGCTAGTGGTTTGGCCCCGGGAGCGGGAGAGGACACCGGGGAGCTGTTTTTT
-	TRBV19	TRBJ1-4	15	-	CASSIGGATNEKLFF	TGTGCCAGTAGTATAGGGGGGGCAACTAATGAAAAACTGTTTTTT
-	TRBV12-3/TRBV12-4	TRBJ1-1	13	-	CASMGPPNTEAFF	TGTGCCAGCATGGGGCCGCCGAACACTGAAGCTTTCTTT
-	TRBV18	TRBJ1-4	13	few	CASSGNSNEKLFF	TGTGCCAGCTCAGGAAACAGTAATGAAAAACTGTTTTTT
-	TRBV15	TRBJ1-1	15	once	CATSPQGWGGTEAFF	TGTGCCACCAGCCCTCAGGGGTGGGGGGGCACTGAAGCTTTCTTT
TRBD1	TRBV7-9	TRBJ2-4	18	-	CASSPPSGQGKTKNIQYF	TGTGCCAGCAGCCCTCCCTCGGGACAGGGGAAAACCAAAAACATTCAGTACTTC
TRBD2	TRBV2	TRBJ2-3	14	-	CASSIAGATDTQYF	TGTGCCAGCAGTATAGCGGGAGCCACAGATACGCAGTATTTT
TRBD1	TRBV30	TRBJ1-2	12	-	CAWSVTGFGYTF	TGTGCCTGGAGTGTGACAGGGTTTGGCTACACCTTC
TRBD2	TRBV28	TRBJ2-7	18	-	CASSFRGTSGIRTYEQYF	TGTGCCAGCAGTTTCCGCGGGACTAGCGGGATAAGGACCTACGAGCAGTACTTC
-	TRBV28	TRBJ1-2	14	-	CASSQIQVRGGYTF	TGTGCCAGCAGCCAAATACAGGTTAGAGGTGGCTACACCTTC
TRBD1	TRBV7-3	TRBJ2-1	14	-	CASSPGQSNNEQFF	TGTGCCAGCAGCCCGGGACAGTCAAACAATGAGCAGTTCTTC
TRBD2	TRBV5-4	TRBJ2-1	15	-	CASSLGGGSYNEQFF	TGTGCCAGCAGCTTGGGGGGGGGCTCCTACAATGAGCAGTTCTTC
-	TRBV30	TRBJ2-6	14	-	CAWSVSRQGGVLTF	TGTGCCTGGAGTGTTTCTAGGCAGGGAGGCGTCCTGACTTTC
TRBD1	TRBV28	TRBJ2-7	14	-	CASSFQRGRYEQYF	TGTGCCAGCAGTTTTCAAAGGGGGCGTTACGAGCAGTACTTC
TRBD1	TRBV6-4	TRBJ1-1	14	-	CASSATGGKTEAFF	TGTGCCAGCAGTGCCACAGGGGGGAAGACTGAAGCTTTCTTT
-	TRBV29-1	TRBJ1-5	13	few	CSVEGVGNQPQHF	TGCAGCGTTGAGGGCGTGGGCAATCAGCCCCAGCATTTT